The clone carrying this TCR beta chain occurred many times. This specimen comes from a study of identical twins. TCRdb passed the 5' RACE reads through MiXCR, listing each CDR3 protein once. The table includes approximately 680,000 distinct CDR3 sequences, under 8.5% detected once. This CDR3 contains 13 residues. V dropped 6 bases and J dropped 3 bases, with 9 bases sitting between them. Germline V gene sequence: CDR1 MNHNS, CDR2 SASEGT. The same data also contributed to another study, on yellow fever vaccine responses in identical twins.

The clonotype originates from a young woman in good health. The chain carries TRBV6-1 and TRBJ2-1; D might be TRBD1 (6 bases). Source material: PBMCs. The CDR3 is CASRVGHYNEQFF. In DNA form, the CDR3 reads TGTGCCAGCAGGGTGGGACACTACAATGAGCAGTTCTTC.